This T cell receptor (beta chain) came from a study of blood T cell repertoires in COVID-19. On the study more broadly: Spain, Italy and the United States supplied samples that represented acute and convalescent COVID-19. PBMCs, B-cell-depleted T cells, or T cells provided the cDNA or gDNA that made up the material.

Produced via immunoSEQ multiplex PCR; TCRdb's table is partial and in-frame only. The sample lists fewer than 120,000 clones; about 90% were seen once. Trimming cost V 6 bases and J 1 base; bases outside gene matches: 4. The CDR3 sequence is 15 residues long. CDR1 SGHTS and CDR2 YDEGEE come from the germline V gene. The specimen sequenced was peripheral blood. The TCR comes from a human donor in a cohort sampled during active COVID-19. J is TRBJ2-3 and V is TRBV5-8; 11 nucleotides line up with TRBD2. The CDR3 coding sequence is TGTGCCAGCATCGTGACTAGCGGGGGCACAGATACGCAGTATTTT. It translates to CASIVTSGGTDTQYF. The whole variable domain, remainder taken from reference TRBV5-8 and TRBJ2-3, is EAGVTQSPTHLIKTRGQQATLRCSPISGHTSVYWYQQALGLGLQFLLWYDEGEERNRGNFPPRFSGRQFPNYSSELNVNALELEDSALYLCASIVTSGGTDTQYFGPGTRLTVL.